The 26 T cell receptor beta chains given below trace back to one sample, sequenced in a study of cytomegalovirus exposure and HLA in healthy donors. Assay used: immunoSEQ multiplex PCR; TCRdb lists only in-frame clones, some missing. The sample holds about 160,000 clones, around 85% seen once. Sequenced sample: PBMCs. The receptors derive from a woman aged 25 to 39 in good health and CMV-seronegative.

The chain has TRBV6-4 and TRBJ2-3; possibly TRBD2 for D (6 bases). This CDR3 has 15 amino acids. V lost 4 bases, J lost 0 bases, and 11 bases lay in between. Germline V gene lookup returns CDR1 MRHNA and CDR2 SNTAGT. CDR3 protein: CASSVLGGSTDTQYF. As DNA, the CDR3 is TGTGCCAGCAGTGTCCTCGGAGGGAGCACAGATACGCAGTATTTT.

The CDR3 DNA sequence: TGCGCCAGCAGCTTTGACAGATACAATGAGCAGTTCTTC. It encodes CASSFDRYNEQFF. The chain couples TRBV5-1 to TRBJ2-1, with D perhaps TRBD1 (5 bases). Trimming pared 2 bases from V and 4 bases from J, leaving 7 bases between. The length of the CDR3 is 13 residues. The germline V gene has CDR1 SGHRS and CDR2 YFSETQ.

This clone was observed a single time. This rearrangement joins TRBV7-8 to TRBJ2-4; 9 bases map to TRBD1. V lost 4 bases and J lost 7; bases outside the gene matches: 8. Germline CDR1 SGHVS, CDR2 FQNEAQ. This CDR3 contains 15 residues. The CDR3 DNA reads TGTGCCAGCAGCTCGTACAGGGGGCCGTGGAACATTCAGTACTTC. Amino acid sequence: CASSSYRGPWNIQYF.

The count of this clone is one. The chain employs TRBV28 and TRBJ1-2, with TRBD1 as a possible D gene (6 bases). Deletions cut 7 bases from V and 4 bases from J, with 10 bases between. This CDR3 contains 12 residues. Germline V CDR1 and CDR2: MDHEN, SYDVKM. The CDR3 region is CASIQGSYGYTF. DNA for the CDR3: TGTGCCAGCATACAGGGTTCCTATGGCTACACCTTC.

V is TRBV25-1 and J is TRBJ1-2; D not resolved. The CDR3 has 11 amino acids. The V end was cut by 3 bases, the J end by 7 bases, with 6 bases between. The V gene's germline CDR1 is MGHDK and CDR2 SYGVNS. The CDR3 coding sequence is TGTGCCAGCAGTGACGGGTTTGGCTACACCTTC. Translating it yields CASSDGFGYTF.

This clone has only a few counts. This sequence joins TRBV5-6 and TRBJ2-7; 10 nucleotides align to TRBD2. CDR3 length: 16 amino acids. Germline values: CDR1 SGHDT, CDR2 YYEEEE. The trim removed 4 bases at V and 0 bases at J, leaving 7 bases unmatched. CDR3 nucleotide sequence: TGTGCCAGCAGCCCGATTAGCGGGGGGCGCTCCTACGAGCAGTACTTC. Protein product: CASSPISGGRSYEQYF.

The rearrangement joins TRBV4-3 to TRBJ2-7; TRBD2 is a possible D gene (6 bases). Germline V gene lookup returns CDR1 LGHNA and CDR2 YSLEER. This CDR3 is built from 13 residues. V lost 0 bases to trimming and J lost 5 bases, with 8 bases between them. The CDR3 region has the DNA TGCGCCAGCAGCCAAGACGGAGGGGACGAGCAGTACTTC. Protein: CASSQDGGDEQYF.

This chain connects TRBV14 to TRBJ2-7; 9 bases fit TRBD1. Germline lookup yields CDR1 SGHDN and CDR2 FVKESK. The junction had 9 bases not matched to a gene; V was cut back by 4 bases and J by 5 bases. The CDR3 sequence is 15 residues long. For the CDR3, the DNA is TGTGCCAGCAGCCCGCCTGGGACAGGGTTCAACGAGCAGTACTTC. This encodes CASSPPGTGFNEQYF.

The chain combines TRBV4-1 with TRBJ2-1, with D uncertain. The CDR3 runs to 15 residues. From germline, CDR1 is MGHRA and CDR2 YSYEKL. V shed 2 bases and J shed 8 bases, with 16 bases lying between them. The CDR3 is CASSQLGSWSDEQFF. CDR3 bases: TGCGCCAGCAGCCAACTCGGTAGCTGGAGCGATGAGCAGTTCTTC.

CDR3 nucleotide sequence: TGTGCCAGCAGCCATAACCGGGACAGCTATGGCTACACCTTC. This translates into CASSHNRDSYGYTF. The V and J genes are TRBV4-2 and TRBJ1-2, with TRBD1 matching over 7 bases. Germline-derived CDR1 and CDR2 are LGHNA and YNFKEQ. The CDR3 has 14 residues. V gave up 3 bases and J gave up 4 bases; unmatched junction bases: 5.

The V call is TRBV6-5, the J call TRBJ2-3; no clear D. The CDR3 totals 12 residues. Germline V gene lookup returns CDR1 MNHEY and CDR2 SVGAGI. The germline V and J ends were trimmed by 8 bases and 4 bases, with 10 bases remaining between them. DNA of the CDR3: TGTGCCAGCCGCGACCTGGCAGATACGCAGTATTTT. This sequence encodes CASRDLADTQYF.

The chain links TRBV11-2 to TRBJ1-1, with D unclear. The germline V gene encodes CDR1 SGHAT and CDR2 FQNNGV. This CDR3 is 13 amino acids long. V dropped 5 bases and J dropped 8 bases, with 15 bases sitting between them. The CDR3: CASSVGGSPEAFF. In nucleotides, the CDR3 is TGTGCCAGCAGCGTCGGTGGATCCCCCGAAGCTTTCTTT.

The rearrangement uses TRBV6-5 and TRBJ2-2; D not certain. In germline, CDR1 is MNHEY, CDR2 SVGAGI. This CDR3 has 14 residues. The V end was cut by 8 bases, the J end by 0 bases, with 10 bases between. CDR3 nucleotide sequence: TGTGCCAGCCGTCGGACCGCGAACACCGGGGAGCTGTTTTTT. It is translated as CASRRTANTGELFF.

In DNA, the CDR3 is TGTGCCAGCTCATTCGAGGTGTCAGATACGCAGTATTTT. Its protein product is CASSFEVSDTQYF. The chain is built from TRBV11-3 and TRBJ2-3; the D is unclear. Trimming removed 8 bases at V and 4 bases at J, with 13 bases between. Germline V CDR1 and CDR2: SGHNT, YENEEA. The length of the CDR3 is 13 residues.

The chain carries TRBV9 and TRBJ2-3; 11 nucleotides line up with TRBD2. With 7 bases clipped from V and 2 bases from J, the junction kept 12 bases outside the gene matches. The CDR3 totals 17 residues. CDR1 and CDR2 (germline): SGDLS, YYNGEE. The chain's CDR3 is CASGPGTSGYLTDTQYF. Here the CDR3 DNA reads TGTGCCAGCGGCCCTGGGACTAGCGGATACCTCACAGATACGCAGTATTTT.

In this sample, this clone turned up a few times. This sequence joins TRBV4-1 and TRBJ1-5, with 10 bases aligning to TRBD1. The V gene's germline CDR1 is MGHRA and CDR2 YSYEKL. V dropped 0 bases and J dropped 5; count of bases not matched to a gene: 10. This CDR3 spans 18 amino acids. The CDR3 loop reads CASSQDGTGEIVDQPQHF. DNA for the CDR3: TGCGCCAGCAGCCAAGATGGGACAGGGGAAATTGTCGATCAGCCCCAGCATTTT.

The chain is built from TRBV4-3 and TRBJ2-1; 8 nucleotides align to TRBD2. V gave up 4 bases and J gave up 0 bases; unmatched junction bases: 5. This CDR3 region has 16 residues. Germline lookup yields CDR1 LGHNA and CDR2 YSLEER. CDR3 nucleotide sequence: TGCGCCAGCAGCCCTTTTACTAGCGGCTCCTACAATGAGCAGTTCTTC. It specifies CASSPFTSGSYNEQFF.

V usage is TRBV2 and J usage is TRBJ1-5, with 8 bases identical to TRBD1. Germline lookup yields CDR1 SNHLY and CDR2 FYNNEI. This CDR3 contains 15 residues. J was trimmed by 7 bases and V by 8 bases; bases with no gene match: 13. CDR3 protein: CASFSGQGAVQPQHF. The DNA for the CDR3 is TGTGCCAGCTTTAGTGGACAGGGTGCGGTACAGCCCCAGCATTTT.

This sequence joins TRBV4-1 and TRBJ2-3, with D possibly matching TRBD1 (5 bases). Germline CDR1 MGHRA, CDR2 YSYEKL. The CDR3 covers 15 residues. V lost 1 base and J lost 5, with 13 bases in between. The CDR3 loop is CASSQVDGAQDTQYF. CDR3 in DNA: TGCGCCAGCAGCCAAGTGGATGGGGCGCAAGATACGCAGTATTTT.

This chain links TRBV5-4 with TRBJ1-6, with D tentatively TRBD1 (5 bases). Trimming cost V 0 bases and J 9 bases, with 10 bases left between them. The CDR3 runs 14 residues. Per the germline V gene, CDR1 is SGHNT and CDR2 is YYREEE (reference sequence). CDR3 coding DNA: TGTGCCAGCAGCTTGGAACAGGAAAGTTCACCCCTCCACTTT. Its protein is CASSLEQESSPLHF.

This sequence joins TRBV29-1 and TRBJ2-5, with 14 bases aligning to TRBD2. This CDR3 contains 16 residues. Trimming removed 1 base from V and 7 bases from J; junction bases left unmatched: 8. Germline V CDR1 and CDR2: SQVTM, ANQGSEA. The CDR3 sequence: CSVEAFGTSGGLTQYF. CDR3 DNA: TGCAGCGTTGAAGCTTTTGGGACTAGCGGGGGCCTGACCCAGTACTTC.

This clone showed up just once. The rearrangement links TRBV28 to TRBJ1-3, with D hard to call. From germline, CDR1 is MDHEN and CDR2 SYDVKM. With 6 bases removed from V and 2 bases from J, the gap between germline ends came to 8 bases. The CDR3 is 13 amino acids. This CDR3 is CASRGSAGNTIYF. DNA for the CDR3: TGTGCCAGCAGGGGATCTGCTGGAAACACCATATATTTT.

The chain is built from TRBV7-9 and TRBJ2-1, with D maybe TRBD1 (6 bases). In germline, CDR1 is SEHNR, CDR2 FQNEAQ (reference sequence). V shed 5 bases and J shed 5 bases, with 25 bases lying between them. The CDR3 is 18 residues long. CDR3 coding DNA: TGTGCCAGCAGCCTGGTCGGTGGGAGAGGGGGTGTTCACAATGAGCAGTTCTTC. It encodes CASSLVGGRGGVHNEQFF. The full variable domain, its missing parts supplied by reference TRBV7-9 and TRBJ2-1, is DTGVSQNPRHKITKRGQNVTFRCDPISEHNRLYWYRQTLGQGPEFLTYFQNEAQLEKSRLLSDRFSAERPKGSFSTLEIQRTEQGDSAMYLCASSLVGGRGGVHNEQFFGPGTRLTVL.

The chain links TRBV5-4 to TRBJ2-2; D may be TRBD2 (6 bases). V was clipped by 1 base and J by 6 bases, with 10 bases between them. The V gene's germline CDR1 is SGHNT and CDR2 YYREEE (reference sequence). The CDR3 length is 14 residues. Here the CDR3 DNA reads TGTGCCAGCAGCTTGACTAGCTCCTCCGGGGAGCTGTTTTTT. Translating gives CASSLTSSSGELFF.

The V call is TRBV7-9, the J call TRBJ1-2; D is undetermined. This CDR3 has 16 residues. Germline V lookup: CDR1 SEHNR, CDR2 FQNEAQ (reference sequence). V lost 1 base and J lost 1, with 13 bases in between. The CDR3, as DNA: TGTGCCAGCAGCTTAGATTTAGGGAGCTTTAACTATGGCTACACCTTC. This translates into CASSLDLGSFNYGYTF.

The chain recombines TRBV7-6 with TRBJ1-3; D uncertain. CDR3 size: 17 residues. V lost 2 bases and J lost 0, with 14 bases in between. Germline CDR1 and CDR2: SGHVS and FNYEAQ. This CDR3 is CASSLRTESHSGNTIYF. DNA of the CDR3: TGTGCCAGCAGCTTACGGACGGAGAGCCACTCTGGAAACACCATATATTTT.